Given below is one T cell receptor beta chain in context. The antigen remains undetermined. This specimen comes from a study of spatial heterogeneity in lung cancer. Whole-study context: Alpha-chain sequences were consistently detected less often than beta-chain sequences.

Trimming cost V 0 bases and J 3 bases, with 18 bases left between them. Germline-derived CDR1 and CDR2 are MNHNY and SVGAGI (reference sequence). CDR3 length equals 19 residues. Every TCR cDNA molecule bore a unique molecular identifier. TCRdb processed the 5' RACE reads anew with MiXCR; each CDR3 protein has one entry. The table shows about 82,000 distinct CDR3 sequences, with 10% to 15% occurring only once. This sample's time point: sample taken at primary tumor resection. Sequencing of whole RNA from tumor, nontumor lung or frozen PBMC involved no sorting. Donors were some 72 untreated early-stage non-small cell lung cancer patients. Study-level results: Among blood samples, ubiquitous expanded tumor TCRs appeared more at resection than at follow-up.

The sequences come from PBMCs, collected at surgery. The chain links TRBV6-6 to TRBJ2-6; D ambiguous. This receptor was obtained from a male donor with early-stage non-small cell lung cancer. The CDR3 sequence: CASSYSPGGVLRGANVLTF. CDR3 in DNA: TGTGCCAGCAGTTACTCGCCAGGTGGGGTTCTTCGTGGGGCCAACGTCCTGACTTTC.